The source of this T cell receptor beta chain is a study of blood T cell repertoires in COVID-19. Looking at the study overall: Samples representing acute and convalescent COVID-19 were sourced from the United States, Italy and Spain. The analysed material was cDNA or gDNA that came from T cells, B-cell-depleted T cells, or PBMCs.

The CDR3 is 16 amino acids. V was pared by 0 bases and J by 2 bases, with 11 bases between. Germline V gives CDR1 SGHRS, CDR2 YFSETQ. Generated by immunoSEQ multiplex PCR, the TCRdb table keeps only in-frame clones and is missing some. The table shows over 300,000 clones, with 70% to 90% occurring only once. Enrollees, about 18 to 89 years old, lived in approximately 25 US areas. The study assigned cohorts using participant-reported clinical history. The TCR was taken from a woman aged 30 to 39 with acute COVID-19. Sequenced input: PBMCs or T cells enriched from blood (not recorded which). This rearrangement joins TRBV5-1 to TRBJ1-4; unclear D gene. In DNA, the CDR3 is TGCGCCAGCAGCTTGGCCGGGGATAACACTAATGAAAAACTGTTTTTT. It specifies CASSLAGDNTNEKLFF.